This entry lists 26 T cell receptor beta chains sequenced from one sample in a study of OX40 agonist ivuxolimab in advanced cancers. Measured with immunoSEQ multiplex PCR; TCRdb has only the in-frame clones, and not every one. The table records approximately 65,000 clones, roughly 90% of them present only once. The material sequenced was CD4+ or CD8+ T cells sorted from blood, taken in a trial of the OX40 agonist ivuxolimab. The receptors come from an adult with an advanced solid tumor such as melanoma, head and neck, liver or kidney cancer.

This clone turned up a few times. The chain is built from TRBV21-1 and TRBJ1-5; TRBD1 is taken as the D call from the table, unchecked against the DNA. TRBV21-1 is deemed a pseudogene. The CDR3 length is 16 residues. The CDR3 is CASSKIGQFENQPQHF. For the CDR3, the DNA is TGTGCCAGCAGCAAAATCGGACAGTTTGAGAATCAGCCCCAGCATTTT.

The rearrangement uses TRBV11-2 and TRBJ2-7; 12 nucleotides align to TRBD1. The V segment lost 5 bases and the J segment 6 bases; nucleotides outside the gene matches: 2. Germline V gene lookup returns CDR1 SGHAT and CDR2 FQNNGV. CDR3 length equals 13 residues. The CDR3 bases are TGTGCCAGCAGCGGGGACAGGGGGCGCGAGCAGTACTTC. It is translated as CASSGDRGREQYF.

The chain couples TRBV29-1 to TRBJ2-7; perhaps TRBD1 as D (5 bases). Per germline, CDR1 SQVTM and CDR2 ANQGSEA. CDR3 size: 12 residues. Deletions cut 8 bases from V and 1 base from J, with 12 bases between. CDR3 in DNA: TGCAGCACCTACCCAGGGTCCTACGAGCAGTACTTC. Its protein product is CSTYPGSYEQYF.

In its sample, this clone was seen once. V is TRBV6-5 and J is TRBJ1-5, with D uncertain. With 5 bases removed from V and 3 bases from J, the gap between germline ends came to 11 bases. CDR3 size: 14 residues. Germline values: CDR1 MNHEY, CDR2 SVGAGI. This CDR3 is CASSTSGDNQPQHF. CDR3 nucleotides: TGTGCCAGCAGTACTTCCGGGGACAATCAGCCCCAGCATTTT.

The V and J genes are TRBV5-1 and TRBJ2-1, with TRBD2 identical over 12 bases. The CDR3 is 15 amino acids. Trimming took 5 bases from V and 4 from J; bases not matched to a gene: 4. CDR1 SGHRS and CDR2 YFSETQ come from the germline V gene. The CDR3 coding sequence is TGCGCCAGCAGTCAAGGACTAGCGGGATACAATGAGCAGTTCTTC. Residues: CASSQGLAGYNEQFF.

Concerning this clone itself: An end of the junction differs from the germline gene, which may be a read error. The V gene is TRBV2, the J gene TRBJ2-3; 10 nucleotides match TRBD2. CDR1 and CDR2 (germline): SNHLY, FYNNEI. This CDR3 region has 16 residues. This CDR3 is CASSKAGGPSTDTQYF. The DNA for the CDR3 is TGTGCCAGCAGTAAAGCGGGAGGGCCCTCAACAGATACGCAGTATTTT.

The chain couples TRBV9 to TRBJ2-1; D not resolved. V lost 7 bases, J lost 3 bases, and 11 bases lay in between. This CDR3 is 13 amino acids long. Germline CDR1 SGDLS, CDR2 YYNGEE. CDR3 in amino acids: CASRLGCYNEQFF. The CDR3 DNA follows: TGTGCCAGCCGACTCGGGTGCTACAATGAGCAGTTCTTC.

The chain carries TRBV19 and TRBJ2-7, with 10 bases fitting TRBD1. Germline V gives CDR1 LNHDA, CDR2 SQIVND (reference sequence). Unmatched junction bases numbered 5, after V lost 3 bases and J lost 6 bases. The CDR3 sequence is 14 residues long. Written as DNA, the CDR3 is TGTGCCAGTAGTATTAGGGACAGGGGAGGCGAGCAGTACTTC. It is translated as CASSIRDRGGEQYF.

The V gene is TRBV30, the J gene TRBJ2-3, with 8 positions matching TRBD2. This CDR3 has 13 residues. V lost 5 bases, J lost 2 bases, and 3 bases stayed unmatched. Germline V gene sequence: CDR1 GTSNPN, CDR2 SVGIG (reference sequence). CDR3 nucleotides: TGTGCCTGGGGTAGCGGGATCACAGATACGCAGTATTTT. It codes for CAWGSGITDTQYF.

The genes are TRBV28 and TRBJ2-5; D is uncertain. The CDR3 totals 14 residues. Per germline, CDR1 MDHEN and CDR2 SYDVKM. V was pared by 2 bases and J by 1 base, with 8 bases between. Written as DNA, the CDR3 is TGTGCCAGCAGTTTAAGTGGACCCCAAGAGACCCAGTACTTC. It codes for CASSLSGPQETQYF.

This rearrangement joins TRBV10-3 to TRBJ1-2; possible D gene TRBD1, 5 bases. Germline V gene lookup returns CDR1 ENHRY and CDR2 SYGVKD. V lost 0 bases to trimming and J lost 6 bases, with 17 bases between them. The CDR3 is 16 residues long. CDR3 loop: CAISESGRRDLNGYTF. The DNA for the CDR3 is TGTGCCATCAGTGAGTCGGGCAGGAGGGACCTAAATGGCTACACCTTC.

The rearrangement links TRBV4-1 to TRBJ2-6; a possible D gene is TRBD1 (5 bases). This CDR3 region has 17 residues. The V gene lost 1 base and the J gene lost 2 bases, with 12 bases spanning the gap. In germline, CDR1 is MGHRA, CDR2 YSYEKL. CDR3 DNA: TGCGCCAGCAGCCAAGGCAGGGTTAAGGCTGGGGCCAACGTCCTGACTTTC. Translating gives CASSQGRVKAGANVLTF.

V and J are TRBV9 and TRBJ2-1; TRBD2 agrees at 10 bases. The CDR3 runs 16 residues. Germline lookup yields CDR1 SGDLS and CDR2 YYNGEE. Trimming at V came to 4 bases and at J to 9 bases, leaving 13 bases not matched to a gene. The CDR3 nucleotides are TGTGCCAGCAGCCCCTCCCACCTAGCGGGGGAGGGTGAGCAGTTCTTC. Translated, it gives CASSPSHLAGEGEQFF. The variable domain in full, with the rest retrieved from reference TRBV9 and TRBJ2-1, is DSGVTQTPKHLITATGQRVTLRCSPRSGDLSVYWYQQSLDQGLQFLIQYYNGEERAKGNILERFSAQQFPDLHSELNLSSLELGDSALYFCASSPSHLAGEGEQFFGPGTRLTVL.

J is TRBJ1-6 and V is TRBV11-3; D is possibly TRBD1 (5 bases). This CDR3 spans 16 amino acids. V was shortened by 0 bases and J by 7 bases, with 13 bases between the two germline ends. Germline CDR1 reads SGHNT; CDR2 reads YENEEA. CDR3 sequence (DNA): TGTGCCAGCAGCTTAGACAGCTGGGGGAAAAATTCACCCCTCCACTTT. Translated, it gives CASSLDSWGKNSPLHF. Supplemented by reference TRBV11-3 and TRBJ1-6, the full variable domain reads EAGVVQSPRYKIIEKKQPVAFWCNPISGHNTLYWYLQNLGQGPELLIRYENEEAVDDSQLPKDRFSAERLKGVDSTLKIQPAELGDSAVYLCASSLDSWGKNSPLHFGNGTRLTVT.

The genes are TRBV28 and TRBJ1-1, with unresolved D. Trimming removed 6 bases at V and 11 bases at J, with 19 bases between. The CDR3 length is 13 residues. Germline V gene lookup returns CDR1 MDHEN and CDR2 SYDVKM. The CDR3 DNA sequence: TGTGCCAGCAGGGATCTACTAGTGTTCTGGGCTTTCTTT. The encoded protein is CASRDLLVFWAFF.

The V call is TRBV5-1, the J call TRBJ1-2; 9 bases align to TRBD1. Trimming cost V 4 bases and J 9 bases; bases outside gene matches: 4. This CDR3 spans 12 amino acids. Germline V lookup: CDR1 SGHRS, CDR2 YFSETQ. Here the CDR3 reads CASSRDRDSYTF. The CDR3, as DNA: TGCGCCAGCAGCCGGGACAGGGATAGCTACACCTTC.

This rearrangement joins TRBV7-9 to TRBJ2-7; D gene unclear. Germline assignment: CDR1 SEHNR and CDR2 FQNEAQ (reference sequence). V lost 4 bases, J lost 4 bases, and 23 bases lay in between. This CDR3 spans 17 amino acids. The CDR3 nucleotides read TGTGCCAGCAGCTCAGACAATGGTGGTAGGGCATGGTACGAGCAGTACTTC. It specifies CASSSDNGGRAWYEQYF.

The chain couples TRBV7-9 to TRBJ2-2; D gene ambiguous. Per the germline V gene, CDR1 is SEHNR and CDR2 is FQNEAQ (reference sequence). The CDR3 spans 13 residues. Trimming shortened V by 3 bases and J by 1 base, and 3 bases separated the two germline ends. CDR3 nucleotides: TGTGCCAGCAGCTTGGAGAACACCGGGGAGCTGTTTTTT. It is translated as CASSLENTGELFF.

The chain carries TRBV9 and TRBJ2-5; 7 bases line up with TRBD2. Germline loops: CDR1 SGDLS, CDR2 YYNGEE. With V trimmed by 0 bases and J by 0 bases, 8 bases remained unmatched. The CDR3 consists of 17 residues. The CDR3 sequence is CASSVGSGGRYQETQYF. CDR3 nucleotide sequence: TGTGCCAGCAGCGTAGGATCGGGGGGTCGTTACCAAGAGACCCAGTACTTC.

This chain joins TRBV4-2 and TRBJ1-6, with D possibly TRBD1 on 6 matching bases. The CDR3 extends over 15 amino acids. The V and J ends lost 1 base and 8 bases respectively, with 12 bases between them. Germline loops: CDR1 LGHNA, CDR2 YNFKEQ. This CDR3 is CASSQVNRDDSPLHF. As DNA, the CDR3 is TGTGCCAGCAGCCAAGTGAACAGGGATGATTCACCCCTCCACTTT.

The chain uses TRBV2 and TRBJ2-5; the D is unclear. The ends were cut back, 1 base at V and 3 bases at J, with 0 bases in the middle. The CDR3 is 11 amino acids. Germline V gene lookup returns CDR1 SNHLY and CDR2 FYNNEI. The CDR3 sequence is CASSEEETQYF. The CDR3 bases are TGTGCCAGCAGTGAAGAAGAGACCCAGTACTTC.

The chain employs TRBV7-3 and TRBJ2-3; D might be TRBD1 (5 bases). The CDR3 extends over 14 amino acids. V lost 1 base and J lost 3, with 8 bases in between. Germline CDR1 SGHTA, CDR2 FQGTGA. In nucleotides, the CDR3 is TGTGCCAGCAGCTTAAAGGGGTGGACAGATACGCAGTATTTT. This gives the protein CASSLKGWTDTQYF. Drawing the rest from reference TRBV7-3 and TRBJ2-3, the complete variable domain is GAGVSQTPSNKVTEKGKYVELRCDPISGHTALYWYRQSLGQGPEFLIYFQGTGAADDSGLPNDRFFAVRPEGSVSTLKIQRTERGDSAVYLCASSLKGWTDTQYFGPGTRLTVL.

This chain links TRBV5-5 with TRBJ2-7; D call uncertain. This CDR3 comprises 13 residues. Trimming removed 0 bases from V and 6 bases from J, with 10 bases in between. Germline V lookup: CDR1 SGHKS, CDR2 YYEKEE (reference sequence). The CDR3 coding sequence is TGTGCCAGCAGCTTGGATCCGATGGGCGAGCAGTACTTC. It specifies CASSLDPMGEQYF. Variable domain in full (rest from reference TRBV5-5 and TRBJ2-7): DAGVTQSPTHLIKTRGQQVTLRCSPISGHKSVSWYQQVLGQGPQFIFQYYEKEERGRGNFPDRFSARQFPNYSSELNVNALLLGDSALYLCASSLDPMGEQYFGPGTRLTVT.

The rearrangement uses TRBV10-3 and TRBJ2-1; a possible D gene is TRBD2 (6 bases). The CDR3 is 13 residues long. Per the germline V gene, CDR1 is ENHRY and CDR2 is SYGVKD. The V end lost 9 bases, the J end lost 6 bases, and 15 bases lay between the germline ends. CDR3 bases: TGTGCCATAGGGGTCGTGGGGGGCAATGAGCAGTTCTTC. Amino acid sequence: CAIGVVGGNEQFF.

The chain recombines TRBV6-5 with TRBJ2-4; tentative D call: TRBD2 (5 bases). This CDR3 is built from 12 residues. Germline assignment: CDR1 MNHEY and CDR2 SVGAGI. V dropped 5 bases and J dropped 12 bases, with 14 bases sitting between them. CDR3 amino acids: CASSEILAAQYF. CDR3 bases: TGTGCCAGCAGTGAAATCCTAGCTGCTCAGTACTTC.

The chain links TRBV7-6 to TRBJ1-1, with 10 positions matching TRBD1. The CDR3 is 21 residues long. The junction had 19 bases not matched to a gene; V was cut back by 2 bases and J by 1 base. From germline, CDR1 is SGHVS and CDR2 FNYEAQ. For the CDR3, the DNA is TGTGCCAGCAGCTTACGTCGGGGGACAGGGGCCGCCCCAAAGTCGAACACTGAAGCTTTCTTT. Its protein product is CASSLRRGTGAAPKSNTEAFF.